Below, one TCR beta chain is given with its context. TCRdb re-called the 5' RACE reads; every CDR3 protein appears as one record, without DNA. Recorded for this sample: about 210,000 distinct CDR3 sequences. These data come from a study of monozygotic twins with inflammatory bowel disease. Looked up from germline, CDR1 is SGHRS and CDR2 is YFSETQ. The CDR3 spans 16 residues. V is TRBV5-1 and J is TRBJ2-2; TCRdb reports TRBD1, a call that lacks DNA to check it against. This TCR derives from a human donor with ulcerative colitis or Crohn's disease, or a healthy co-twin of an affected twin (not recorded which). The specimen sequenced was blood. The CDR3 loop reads CASSLVRGRGPGELFF.